The 7 T cell receptor beta chains below were found in one sample sequenced in a study of blood T cell repertoires in COVID-19. Libraries were prepared by immunoSEQ multiplex PCR; TCRdb keeps only in-frame clonotypes and omits some of them. In the table there are approximately 30,000 clones, roughly 90% of which are singletons. What was sequenced was peripheral blood. These receptors all stem from a woman aged 35 to 49 with active or convalescent COVID-19.

The V gene is TRBV5-1, the J gene TRBJ2-2, with 9 bases that match TRBD1. This CDR3 contains 18 residues. Germline V gives CDR1 SGHRS, CDR2 YFSETQ. Losses at the gene ends were 0 bases for V and 6 bases for J; bases not matched to a gene: 12. The CDR3 DNA reads as TGCGCCAGCAGCTTGGCCTCAGCCGGGACAGGGAGCGCCGGGGAGCTGTTTTTT. Translation: CASSLASAGTGSAGELFF.

This chain connects TRBV10-3 to TRBJ1-3; D not resolved. The CDR3 spans 14 residues. The V end lost 6 bases, the J end lost 0 bases, and 9 bases lay between the germline ends. The germline V gene has CDR1 ENHRY and CDR2 SYGVKD. The CDR3 region has the DNA TGTGCCATCAGCCGTTACAGCTCTGGAAACACCATATATTTT. As protein: CAISRYSSGNTIYF.

This chain links TRBV27 with TRBJ2-4; maybe TRBD2 (6 bases). There are 13 residues in the CDR3. V was clipped by 4 bases and J by 7 bases, with 11 bases between them. The germline CDR1 and CDR2 sequences are MNHEY and SMNVEV (reference sequence). The chain's CDR3 is CASSWTAGNIQYF. DNA of the CDR3: TGTGCCAGCAGTTGGACCGCGGGGAACATTCAGTACTTC.

The J gene is TRBJ2-5, the V gene TRBV12-3 or TRBV12-4; D perhaps matches TRBD2 (6 bases). Trimming pared 6 bases from V and 2 bases from J, leaving 10 bases between. The CDR3 length is 13 residues. CDR3 sequence: CASRRDLQETQYF. The DNA for the CDR3 is TGTGCCAGCAGAAGGGACTTGCAAGAGACCCAGTACTTC.

This chain joins TRBV6-5 and TRBJ1-2, with 9 bases lining up with TRBD1. The CDR3 consists of 13 residues. Per germline, CDR1 MNHEY and CDR2 SVGAGI. V shed 5 bases and J 5 bases; nucleotides not matched to a gene: 3. CDR3: CASSTDRGYGYTF. For the CDR3, the DNA is TGTGCCAGCAGTACGGACAGGGGATATGGCTACACCTTC.

In this sample, this clone turned up a few times. The CDR3 spells CASSLRAGTGIMSYGYTF. The DNA of the CDR3 is TGTGCCAGCAGCTTACGGGCCGGGACAGGGATTATGAGCTATGGCTACACCTTC. The chain carries TRBV3-1 (or the pseudogene TRBV3-2) and TRBJ1-2, with 9 bases identical to TRBD1. The J segment lost 4 bases and the V segment lost 5 bases, leaving 17 bases of the junction unmatched. Germline V CDR1 and CDR2: LGHDT, YNNKEL (reference sequence). This CDR3 spans 18 amino acids.

J is TRBJ2-7 and V is TRBV5-1; weak D call: TRBD2 (7 bases). The V gene lost 3 bases and the J gene lost 6 bases, with 16 bases spanning the gap. Germline-derived CDR1 and CDR2 are SGHRS and YFSETQ. The CDR3 runs to 14 residues. The CDR3, as DNA: TGCGCCAGCAGCTGGAGGGGGGGCAACGGCGAGCAGTACTTC. This encodes CASSWRGGNGEQYF.